Below, 15 T cell receptor beta chains from the same sample are listed, as sequenced in a study of identical twins. TCRdb independently ran MiXCR on the 5' RACE reads; one entry per CDR3 protein. This sample has approximately 530,000 distinct CDR3 sequences, with about 22% found just once. The sample was also linked to a second study, of yellow fever vaccine responses in identical twins.

Sequenced: CD4+ T cells sorted from blood. The receptors shown here come from a woman under 30 in good health.

This sequence joins TRBV12-3 or TRBV12-4 and TRBJ2-5; 10 nucleotides agree with TRBD2. The J segment lost 3 bases and the V segment lost 3 bases, leaving 4 bases of the junction unmatched. CDR3 size: 15 residues. CDR3 coding DNA: TGTGCCAGCAGTTTTAATGGACTAGCGGAAGAGACCCAGTACTTC. Protein product: CASSFNGLAEETQYF.

This clonotype was counted between two and nine times. The chain recombines TRBV7-6 with TRBJ1-5, with a tentative D call TRBD1 (5 bases). CDR3 length: 18 residues. Trimming took 6 bases from V and 0 from J, leaving 21 bases between them. Germline assignment: CDR1 SGHVS and CDR2 FNYEAQ. This chain's CDR3 is CASSPRAGGSNSNQPQHF. The CDR3 DNA sequence: TGTGCCAGCAGTCCTCGAGCGGGGGGGTCTAATAGCAATCAGCCCCAGCATTTT.

The CDR3 DNA reads TGTGCCAGCAGCTTACACCGGACTAGTGGGGATGAGCAGTTCTTC. Protein: CASSLHRTSGDEQFF. This chain links TRBV7-2 with TRBJ2-1; TRBD2 agrees at 7 bases. Trimming at V came to 2 bases and at J to 8 bases, leaving 9 bases not matched to a gene. CDR1 and CDR2 from the germline V gene are SGHTA and FQGNSA. This CDR3 comprises 15 residues. The complete variable domain, with remaining parts taken from reference TRBV7-2 and TRBJ2-1, reads GAGVSQSPSNKVTEKGKDVELRCDPISGHTALYWYRQSLGQGLEFLIYFQGNSAPDKSGLPSDRFSAERTGGSVSTLTIQRTQQEDSAVYLCASSLHRTSGDEQFFGPGTRLTVL.

In this sample, this clonotype turned up many times. This CDR3 is CASSLGLGSQETQYF. CDR3 nucleotide sequence: TGTGCCAGCAGTTTAGGGCTTGGGAGCCAAGAGACCCAGTACTTC. V usage is TRBV12-3 or TRBV12-4 and J usage is TRBJ2-5; a weak D match, TRBD2 (5 bases). Trimming took 1 base from V and 1 from J, leaving 10 bases between them. This CDR3 region has 15 residues.

This clonotype came up a few times. The chain links TRBV2 to TRBJ1-1, with D possibly TRBD1 on 5 matching bases. CDR3 length: 14 amino acids. V was cut by 1 base and J by 4 bases, with 10 bases left in between. The germline V gene has CDR1 SNHLY and CDR2 FYNNEI. The CDR3 DNA sequence: TGTGCCAGCAGTGAAGTCACAGGAATCACTGAAGCTTTCTTT. It yields the protein CASSEVTGITEAFF.

This chain uses TRBV10-1 with TRBJ1-1; possibly TRBD1 for D (6 bases). The CDR3 runs to 15 residues. Deletions cut 0 bases from V and 5 bases from J, with 13 bases between. In germline, CDR1 is WNHNN, CDR2 SYGVQD (reference sequence). CDR3 in DNA: TGCGCCAGCAGTGAGTCGAACGGGGGCTGGACTGAAGCTTTCTTT. It encodes CASSESNGGWTEAFF.

The V gene is TRBV7-3, the J gene TRBJ2-4; D is unresolved. The CDR3 spans 13 residues. V was trimmed by 5 bases and J by 5 bases, leaving 10 bases between them. Germline CDR1 reads SGHTA; CDR2 reads FQGTGA. CDR3 nucleotide sequence: TGTGCCAGCAGCCCCATGACTCAAAACATTCAGTACTTC. Its protein product is CASSPMTQNIQYF.

This clonotype appeared a few times. The chain uses TRBV28 and TRBJ1-2, with 8 bases that match TRBD1. J lost 1 base, V lost 3 bases, and 13 bases had no gene match. The CDR3 loop spans 18 amino acids. Germline V gene lookup returns CDR1 MDHEN and CDR2 SYDVKM. CDR3: CASSFAGTGPLFNYGYTF. In DNA form, the CDR3 reads TGTGCCAGCAGTTTTGCCGGGACAGGCCCATTATTTAACTATGGCTACACCTTC.

This clonotype was observed a handful of times. The CDR3 is CASSLQLAGNTDTQYF. The CDR3 nucleotides are TGCGCCAGCAGCCTCCAACTAGCGGGTAACACAGATACGCAGTATTTT. The genes are TRBV5-1 and TRBJ2-3; 9 nucleotides line up with TRBD2. Germline CDR1 SGHRS, CDR2 YFSETQ. V lost 4 bases to trimming and J lost 2 bases; unmatched junction nucleotides: 8. CDR3 length: 16 residues.

The J gene is TRBJ2-3, the V gene TRBV20-1, with TRBD1 as a possible D gene (5 bases). In germline, CDR1 is DFQATT, CDR2 SNEGSKA (reference sequence). V was pared by 6 bases and J by 0 bases, with 13 bases between. The CDR3 is 14 residues long. The CDR3 coding sequence is TGCAGTGCCTTGGACATCTCAAGCACAGATACGCAGTATTTT. Protein: CSALDISSTDTQYF.

The rearrangement links TRBV12-3 or TRBV12-4 to TRBJ2-7; TRBD2 agrees at 8 bases. The CDR3 is 17 residues long. V was pared by 2 bases and J by 1 base, with 10 bases of the junction left unmatched. The CDR3 spells CASSLNRGSGSSYEQYF. The DNA for the CDR3 is TGTGCCAGCAGTTTAAATCGGGGCAGCGGGAGTTCCTACGAGCAGTACTTC.

V gene TRBV10-2 combines with J gene TRBJ2-1; 13 nucleotides match TRBD2. From germline, CDR1 is WSHSY and CDR2 SAAADI. Unmatched junction bases numbered 8, after V lost 6 bases and J lost 9 bases. This CDR3 contains 15 residues. The CDR3 sequence: CASRLAGGLGGEQFF. In DNA form, the CDR3 reads TGCGCCAGCAGACTAGCGGGGGGGCTCGGGGGTGAGCAGTTCTTC.

This clonotype was seen only a few times. The V call is TRBV28, the J call TRBJ2-2, with D uncertain. Trimming pared 7 bases from V and 1 base from J, leaving 13 bases between. The CDR3 sequence is 15 residues long. CDR1 is MDHEN, CDR2 SYDVKM, per germline. CDR3 amino acids: CASMPPGRNTGELFF. The CDR3 DNA sequence: TGTGCCAGCATGCCCCCAGGCAGGAACACCGGGGAGCTGTTTTTT.

In its sample, this clonotype was seen a few times. The rearrangement joins TRBV29-1 to TRBJ2-7; D ambiguous. Trimming left V 4 bases short and J 0 bases short, with 7 bases between. CDR1 and CDR2 (germline): SQVTM, ANQGSEA. The CDR3 is 12 amino acids. This chain's CDR3 is CSVGVVSYEQYF. The DNA of the CDR3 is TGCAGCGTTGGAGTGGTCTCCTACGAGCAGTACTTC.

The sample holds a few counts of this clonotype. The rearrangement uses TRBV5-1 and TRBJ2-1; 12 bases are shared with TRBD2. V shed 4 bases and J 6 bases; nucleotides not matched to a gene: 8. Germline V CDR1 and CDR2: SGHRS, YFSETQ. This CDR3 has 16 residues. The CDR3 sequence is CASSLTTTSGSNEQFF. DNA of the CDR3: TGCGCCAGCAGCCTCACGACGACTAGCGGGAGCAATGAGCAGTTCTTC.